These 28 T cell receptor beta chains were all obtained from the same sample, sequenced in a study of spatial heterogeneity in lung cancer (dated by TCRdb to about 2019). The protocol used for the library was 5' RACE. The instrument was a NextSeq 500. TCRdb trimmed the raw reads at Q25, called clones with MiXCR and kept productive beta chains. Merged by CDR3 protein, the rows form single entries marked with the most common genes and DNA. The table for this sample lists roughly 110,000 distinct CDR3 sequences; approximately 11% of them were counted only once. The ten largest clones take up roughly 24% of the sample. Sample time point, as interpreted from the label and publication: blood at routine non-recurrence follow-up after resection. Sequenced material: PBMCs, taken at follow-up. The origin of the receptors is a female donor with early-stage non-small cell lung cancer.

The gene calls are TRBV11-2 and TRBJ2-6; no reliable D call. This CDR3 has 19 residues. Trimming pared 5 bases from V and 0 bases from J, leaving 20 bases between. Looked up from germline, CDR1 is SGHAT and CDR2 is FQNNGV. In DNA form, the CDR3 reads TGTGCCAGCAGCGCTATCCTCAGGCGCACACTCTCTGGGGCCAACGTCCTGACTTTC. Amino acid sequence: CASSAILRRTLSGANVLTF.

The chain carries TRBV25-1 and TRBJ1-4, with D tentatively TRBD1 (6 bases). Germline loops: CDR1 MGHDK, CDR2 SYGVNS. Trimming pared 2 bases from V and 7 bases from J, leaving 11 bases between. CDR3 length: 14 amino acids. CDR3 amino acids: CASSEQGPGEKLFF. As DNA, the CDR3 is TGTGCCAGCAGTGAACAGGGGCCGGGTGAAAAACTGTTTTTT.

This clonotype appeared many times. The chain joins TRBV29-1 to TRBJ2-6, with 8 nucleotides matching TRBD2. CDR1 and CDR2 (germline): SQVTM, ANQGSEA. Unmatched junction bases numbered 8, after V lost 3 bases and J lost 4 bases. This CDR3 contains 16 residues. As DNA, the CDR3 is TGCAGCGTTGACAAGCGGGAGATCCCCGGGGCCAACGTCCTGACTTTC. Translation: CSVDKREIPGANVLTF.

This clonotype has just a few counts. Here the CDR3 reads CASSFVLDTQYF. DNA for the CDR3: TGTGCCAGCAGCTTTGTTCTGGATACGCAGTATTTT. This rearrangement joins TRBV7-2 to TRBJ2-3; no firm D call. The CDR3 is 12 amino acids. Germline-derived CDR1 and CDR2 are SGHTA and FQGNSA. Trimming left V 3 bases short and J 6 bases short, with 7 bases between. The full variable domain, in which reference TRBV7-2 and TRBJ2-3 provide the parts outside the CDR3, is GAGVSQSPSNKVTEKGKDVELRCDPISGHTALYWYRQSLGQGLEFLIYFQGNSAPDKSGLPSDRFSAERTGGSVSTLTIQRTQQEDSAVYLCASSFVLDTQYFGPGTRLTVL.

This clonotype was seen only a few times. The chain joins TRBV2 to TRBJ2-5, with a tentative D call TRBD2 (5 bases). The germline V gene encodes CDR1 SNHLY and CDR2 FYNNEI. The CDR3 loop spans 12 amino acids. V gave up 7 bases and J gave up 6 bases, with 12 bases separating them. CDR3 in DNA: TGTGCCAGCACCGCGGAGGCAAAGACCCAGTACTTC. This sequence encodes CASTAEAKTQYF.

This clonotype was found many times. The chain is built from TRBV7-2 and TRBJ1-5; 7 nucleotides agree with TRBD1. The J segment lost 0 bases and the V segment lost 5 bases, leaving 4 bases of the junction unmatched. Germline V gene sequence: CDR1 SGHTA, CDR2 FQGNSA. The CDR3 contains 15 residues. The CDR3 loop reads CASSARTGSNQPQHF. CDR3 sequence (DNA): TGTGCCAGCAGCGCGCGGACAGGTAGCAATCAGCCCCAGCATTTT.

The rearrangement joins TRBV14 to TRBJ2-1; tentative D call: TRBD2 (7 bases). The V end lost 4 bases, the J end lost 12 bases, and 16 bases lay between the germline ends. Germline values: CDR1 SGHDN, CDR2 FVKESK. The CDR3 totals 13 residues. The CDR3 here is CASSPRWEGVQFF. CDR3 nucleotides: TGTGCCAGCAGCCCCCGGTGGGAGGGGGTGCAGTTCTTC.

The genes are TRBV28 and TRBJ2-4, with 10 bases aligning to TRBD2. The length of the CDR3 is 14 residues. CDR1 and CDR2 (germline): MDHEN, SYDVKM. After removal of 10 bases from V and 6 bases from J, the junction contained 9 bases not matched to a gene. CDR3 region: CATQAGGGGNIQYF. The CDR3 DNA reads TGTGCCACCCAAGCGGGAGGGGGAGGAAACATTCAGTACTTC.

Comment on this clonotype: The junction shows a germline mismatch at one end, possibly a read error. The chain employs TRBV7-3 and TRBJ2-2; D is perhaps TRBD1 (8 bases). From germline, CDR1 is SGHTA and CDR2 FQGTGA. This CDR3 contains 19 residues. CDR3 region: CASSRPPGQGGLDTRELFF. The CDR3 bases are TGTGCCAGCAGCCGACCCCCCGGACAGGGCGGACTAGACACCAGGGAGCTGTTTTTT.

The chain uses TRBV20-1 and TRBJ2-7; tentative D call: TRBD1 (5 bases). Germline V gene data show CDR1 as DFQATT and CDR2 as SNEGSKA (reference sequence). Trimming took off 2 bases at V and 0 bases at J, with 8 bases between the two ends. The CDR3 length is 13 residues. Here the CDR3 DNA reads TGCAGTGCTAGACGGACAACCTCCTACGAGCAGTACTTC. This codes for CSARRTTSYEQYF.

CDR3 sequence: CSVEATRDSNYGYTF. The CDR3 nucleotides are TGCAGCGTTGAAGCCACACGGGACAGTAACTATGGCTACACCTTC. This chain uses TRBV29-1 with TRBJ1-2; 7 nucleotides agree with TRBD1. Trimming removed 1 base from V and 1 base from J; junction bases left unmatched: 6. Germline V gene sequence: CDR1 SQVTM, CDR2 ANQGSEA. The CDR3 runs 15 residues.

The chain joins TRBV15 to TRBJ2-7; D gene ambiguous. The V end was cut by 0 bases, the J end by 6 bases, with 15 bases between. Germline CDR1 reads LNHNV; CDR2 reads YYDKDF (reference sequence). This CDR3 comprises 15 residues. The CDR3 nucleotides read TGTGCCACCAGCAGAGATCGTCGGACGACCACCGAGCAGTACTTC. Its translation is CATSRDRRTTTEQYF. Together with reference TRBV15 and TRBJ2-7, the CDR3 gives the full variable domain: DAMVIQNPRYQVTQFGKPVTLSCSQTLNHNVMYWYQQKSSQAPKLLFHYYDKDFNNEADTPDNFQSRRPNTSFCFLDIRSPGLGDTAMYLCATSRDRRTTTEQYFGPGTRLTVT.

This clonotype was seen a handful of times. The chain combines TRBV6-6 with TRBJ2-4; D possibly corresponds to TRBD2 (7 bases). Germline CDR1 MNHNY, CDR2 SVGAGI (reference sequence). There are 13 residues in the CDR3. Trimming pared 8 bases from V and 8 bases from J, leaving 16 bases between. This CDR3 reads CASGSRGGDIQYF. In DNA, the CDR3 is TGTGCCAGCGGCTCCCGAGGGGGGGACATTCAGTACTTC.

This clonotype was counted a few times. In DNA form, the CDR3 reads TGTGCCAGCAGCGGGGGCTCGTTGCCCGGCAATGAGCAGTTCTTC. Encoded protein: CASSGGSLPGNEQFF. V and J are TRBV7-3 and TRBJ2-1, with D maybe TRBD1 (6 bases). Per the germline V gene, CDR1 is SGHTA and CDR2 is FQGTGA. The CDR3 runs to 15 residues. Trimming pared 5 bases from V and 6 bases from J, leaving 17 bases between.

In this sample, this clonotype turned up many times. The chain links TRBV3-1 to TRBJ1-1, with no clear D. Germline V lookup: CDR1 LGHDT, CDR2 YNNKEL (reference sequence). Trimming removed 1 base at V and 4 bases at J, with 4 bases between. The CDR3 contains 12 residues. CDR3 sequence: CASSQGATEAFF. CDR3 nucleotides: TGTGCCAGCAGCCAAGGGGCCACTGAAGCTTTCTTT. Full variable domain (remainder filled in from reference TRBV3-1 and TRBJ1-1): DTAVSQTPKYLVTQMGNDKSIKCEQNLGHDTMYWYKQDSKKFLKIMFSYNNKELIINETVPNRFSPKSPDKAHLNLHINSLELGDSAVYFCASSQGATEAFFGQGTRLTVV.

V gene TRBV12-3 or TRBV12-4 combines with J gene TRBJ1-5; no reliable D call. This CDR3 has 14 residues. Trimming stripped 3 bases from V and 5 bases from J, with 11 bases between. The CDR3 DNA reads as TGTGCCAGCAGTTTTTTCGGTTTAGATCAGCCCCAGCATTTT. Amino acids: CASSFFGLDQPQHF.

The rearrangement joins TRBV10-3 to TRBJ1-1; 9 bases map to TRBD1. The CDR3 spans 14 residues. Germline V gene data show CDR1 as ENHRY and CDR2 as SYGVKD. V gave up 10 bases and J gave up 5 bases; unmatched junction bases: 11. As DNA, the CDR3 is TGTGCCACCAGCCGGGGACAGGGTAATACTGAAGCTTTCTTT. Translation gives CATSRGQGNTEAFF.

DNA of the CDR3: TGTGCCAGTAGTATCGCAGGACAACGAACTTCCTACGAGCAGTACTTC. Its protein is CASSIAGQRTSYEQYF. This rearrangement joins TRBV19 to TRBJ2-7, with a possible D match to TRBD1 (5 bases). The CDR3 sequence is 16 residues long. In germline, CDR1 is LNHDA, CDR2 SQIVND (reference sequence). V was cut by 3 bases and J by 1 base, with 16 bases left in between.

This clonotype was counted many times. This chain connects TRBV5-1 to TRBJ2-2; D may be TRBD2 (6 bases). Germline V gene data show CDR1 as SGHRS and CDR2 as YFSETQ. Trimming shortened V by 3 bases and J by 5 bases, and 11 bases separated the two germline ends. This CDR3 region has 14 residues. DNA for the CDR3: TGCGCCAGCAGCTCGGGACTTCAGACCGGGGAGCTGTTTTTT. Translation gives CASSSGLQTGELFF.

This clonotype has a handful of counts. The V gene is TRBV28, the J gene TRBJ1-6, with 10 nucleotides matching TRBD1. This CDR3 is built from 14 residues. Trimming took 6 bases from V and 14 from J; bases not matched to a gene: 10. Per germline, CDR1 MDHEN and CDR2 SYDVKM. The CDR3 sequence is CASSPGTGAFTLHF. In DNA, the CDR3 is TGTGCCAGCAGCCCCGGGACAGGGGCCTTCACCCTCCACTTT.

This clonotype was picked up a small number of times. The chain employs TRBV7-2 and TRBJ1-1, with D perhaps TRBD1 (5 bases). V was cut by 0 bases and J by 5 bases, with 7 bases left in between. Germline lookup yields CDR1 SGHTA and CDR2 FQGNSA. CDR3 length equals 13 residues. CDR3 in DNA: TGTGCCAGCAGCTTAGCATGGGGGACTGAAGCTTTCTTT. Protein product: CASSLAWGTEAFF.

V usage is TRBV19 and J usage is TRBJ2-1; 8 bases agree with TRBD2. Trimming at V came to 5 bases and at J to 7 bases, leaving 13 bases not matched to a gene. Germline CDR1 is LNHDA and CDR2 is SQIVND (reference sequence). The CDR3 has 16 amino acids. The CDR3, as DNA: TGTGCCAGTAGTGCCAACTCAGCGGGAGTTTTTAATGAGCAGTTCTTC. Its protein is CASSANSAGVFNEQFF. Variable domain in full (rest from reference TRBV19 and TRBJ2-1): DGGITQSPKYLFRKEGQNVTLSCEQNLNHDAMYWYRQDPGQGLRLIYYSQIVNDFQKGDIAEGYSVSREKKESFPLTVTSAQKNPTAFYLCASSANSAGVFNEQFFGPGTRLTVL.

This clonotype occurred a few times. The chain has TRBV28 and TRBJ2-7; 8 bases are a match to TRBD1. This CDR3 has 13 residues. The germline CDR1 and CDR2 sequences are MDHEN and SYDVKM. V trimming: 5 bases; J trimming: 9 bases; junction bases outside the gene matches: 9. CDR3 nucleotides: TGTGCCAGCAGTCCGTCGACAGGGGCAAGGCAGTACTTC. This codes for CASSPSTGARQYF.

This clonotype occurred a few times. The chain uses TRBV5-4 and TRBJ2-3; 10 nucleotides line up with TRBD2. The V and J ends lost 4 bases and 1 base, in that order; junction bases with no gene match: 6. Germline V gene lookup returns CDR1 SGHNT and CDR2 YYREEE (reference sequence). There are 16 residues in the CDR3. The CDR3 is CASSTRLAGGTDTQYF. The CDR3 DNA is TGTGCCAGCAGCACCAGACTAGCGGGCGGCACAGATACGCAGTATTTT.

In this sample, this clonotype turned up a few times. CDR3 residues: CASSPLGRFSGANVLTF. CDR3 coding DNA: TGTGCCAGCTCACCACTGGGACGTTTCTCTGGGGCCAACGTCCTGACTTTC. The V gene is TRBV18, the J gene TRBJ2-6, with D possibly called TRBD1 or TRBD2 (5 bases each). Per germline, CDR1 KGHSH and CDR2 LQKENI. The CDR3 covers 17 residues. V lost 1 base, J lost 0 bases, and 10 bases lay in between.

The chain joins TRBV7-3 to TRBJ2-1, with D perhaps matching TRBD1 or TRBD2 (6 bases each). V shed 0 bases and J shed 4 bases, with 13 bases lying between them. Per germline, CDR1 SGHTA and CDR2 FQGTGA. The CDR3 spans 16 residues. The CDR3, as DNA: TGTGCCAGCAGCTTAACGGGGACGGGGGCTTACAATGAGCAGTTCTTC. As protein: CASSLTGTGAYNEQFF. The whole variable domain, filled in from reference TRBV7-3 and TRBJ2-1, reads GAGVSQTPSNKVTEKGKYVELRCDPISGHTALYWYRQSLGQGPEFLIYFQGTGAADDSGLPNDRFFAVRPEGSVSTLKIQRTERGDSAVYLCASSLTGTGAYNEQFFGPGTRLTVL.

This clonotype was seen many times. This sequence joins TRBV3-1 and TRBJ1-2; D is possibly TRBD1 (5 bases). CDR3 length: 15 residues. The V end was cut by 4 bases, the J end by 1 base, with 13 bases between. Germline V CDR1 and CDR2: LGHDT, YNNKEL (reference sequence). This chain's CDR3 is CASSRRDSNNYGYTF. The CDR3 DNA follows: TGTGCCAGCAGCCGCCGTGACAGCAATAACTATGGCTACACCTTC.

This clonotype turned up a few times. The rearrangement joins TRBV20-1 to TRBJ2-2; TRBD2 matches at 10 bases. The trim removed 3 bases at V and 5 bases at J, leaving 3 bases unmatched. Germline V gene lookup returns CDR1 DFQATT and CDR2 SNEGSKA (reference sequence). CDR3 length equals 14 residues. The CDR3 DNA reads TGCAGTGCTAGGTCTAGCGGGAGTACCGGGGAGCTGTTTTTT. Protein: CSARSSGSTGELFF.